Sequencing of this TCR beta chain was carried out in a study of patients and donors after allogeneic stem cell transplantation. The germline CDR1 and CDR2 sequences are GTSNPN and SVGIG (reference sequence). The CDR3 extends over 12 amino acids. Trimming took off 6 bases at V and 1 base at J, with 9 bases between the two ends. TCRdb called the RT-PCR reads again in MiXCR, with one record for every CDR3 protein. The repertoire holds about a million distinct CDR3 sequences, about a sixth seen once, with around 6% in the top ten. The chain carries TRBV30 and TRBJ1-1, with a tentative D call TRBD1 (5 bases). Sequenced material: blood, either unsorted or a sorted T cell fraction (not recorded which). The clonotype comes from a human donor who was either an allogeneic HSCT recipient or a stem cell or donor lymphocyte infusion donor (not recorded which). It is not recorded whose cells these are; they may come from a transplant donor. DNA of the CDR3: TGTGCCTGTCGAGGACAGAACACTGAAGCTTTCTTT. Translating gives CACRGQNTEAFF. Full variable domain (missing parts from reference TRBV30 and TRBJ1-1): SQTIHQWPATLVQPVGSPLSLECTVEGTSNPNLYWYRQAAGRGLQLLFYSVGIGQISSEVPQNLSASRPQDRQFILSSKKLLLSDSGFYLCACRGQNTEAFFGQGTRLTVV.